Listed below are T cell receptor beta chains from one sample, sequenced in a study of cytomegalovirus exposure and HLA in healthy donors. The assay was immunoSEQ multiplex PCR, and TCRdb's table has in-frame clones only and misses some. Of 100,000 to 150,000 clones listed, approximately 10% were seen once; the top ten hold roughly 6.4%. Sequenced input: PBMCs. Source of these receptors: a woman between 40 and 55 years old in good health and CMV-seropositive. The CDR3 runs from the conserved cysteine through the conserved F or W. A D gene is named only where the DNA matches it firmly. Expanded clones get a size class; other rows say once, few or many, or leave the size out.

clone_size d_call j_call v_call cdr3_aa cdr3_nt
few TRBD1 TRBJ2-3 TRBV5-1 CASSLAATGRTTDTQYF TGCGCCAGCAGCTTGGCCGCGACAGGGAGAACCACAGATACGCAGTATTTT
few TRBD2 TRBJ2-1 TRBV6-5 CASSSKLAGVYNEQFF TGTGCCAGCAGTTCCAAACTAGCGGGGGTGTACAATGAGCAGTTCTTC
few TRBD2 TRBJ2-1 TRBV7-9 CASSFFLAEYNEQFF TGTGCCAGCAGCTTTTTCCTAGCGGAATACAATGAGCAGTTCTTC
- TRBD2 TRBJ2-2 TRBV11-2 CASSFRLAGGLRDTGELFF TGTGCCAGCAGCTTTAGACTAGCGGGGGGGCTACGTGACACCGGGGAGCTGTTTTTT
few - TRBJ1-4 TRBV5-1 CASSFEPGAELEKLFF TGCGCCAGCAGCTTCGAGCCAGGGGCCGAACTTGAAAAACTGTTTTTT
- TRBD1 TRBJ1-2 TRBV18 CASSPGQGAYGYTF TGTGCCAGTTCCCCGGGACAGGGGGCCTATGGCTACACCTTC
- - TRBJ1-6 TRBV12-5 CASGRDIPGSPLHF TGTGCTAGTGGCCGTGACATACCAGGTTCACCCCTCCACTTT
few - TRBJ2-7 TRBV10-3 CAISGGGRVNEQYF TGTGCCATCAGTGGAGGTGGCAGGGTAAACGAGCAGTACTTC
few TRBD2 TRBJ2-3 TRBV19 CATAAGTSGTDTQYF TGTGCCACCGCGGCCGGGACTAGCGGCACAGATACGCAGTATTTT
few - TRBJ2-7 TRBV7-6 CASSLAVGTKSSYEQYF TGTGCCAGCAGCTTAGCGGTTGGCACCAAAAGCTCCTACGAGCAGTACTTC
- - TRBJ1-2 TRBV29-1 CSVGQIPNYGYTF TGCAGCGTCGGACAGATACCTAACTATGGCTACACCTTC
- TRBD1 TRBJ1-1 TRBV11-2 CASSSTGSTEAFF TGTGCCAGCAGCTCGACAGGGAGCACTGAAGCTTTCTTT
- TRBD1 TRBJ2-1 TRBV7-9 CASSLSGDRLRNEQFF TGTGCCAGCAGCCTCTCTGGGGACAGACTTCGCAATGAGCAGTTCTTC
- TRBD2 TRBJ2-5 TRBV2 CASSERVAGGRETQYF TGTGCCAGCAGTGAGAGAGTAGCGGGGGGCAGGGAGACCCAGTACTTC
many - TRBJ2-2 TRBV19 CASSWQGNTGELFF TGTGCCAGTAGTTGGCAGGGGAACACCGGGGAGCTGTTTTTT
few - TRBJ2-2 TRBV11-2 CASSLDGGANTGELFF TGTGCCAGCAGCTTAGATGGGGGCGCGAACACCGGGGAGCTGTTTTTT
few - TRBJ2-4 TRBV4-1 CASSQVSYAKNIQYF TGCGCCAGCAGCCAAGTAAGCTACGCCAAAAACATTCAGTACTTC
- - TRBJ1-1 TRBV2 CASSPTRGEGRNTEAFF TGTGCCAGCTCCCCCACCAGGGGAGAAGGCAGGAACACTGAAGCTTTCTTT
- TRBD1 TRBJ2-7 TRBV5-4 CASSRTGEEQYF TGTGCCAGCAGCCGAACAGGGGAGGAGCAGTACTTC
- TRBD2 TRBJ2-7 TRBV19 CASSPGLAGSEQYF TGTGCCAGTAGTCCCGGACTAGCGGGGTCCGAGCAGTACTTC
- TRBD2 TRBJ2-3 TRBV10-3 CAISGTRGGSITDTQYF TGTGCCATCAGTGGTACGAGGGGAGGGTCTATCACAGATACGCAGTATTTT
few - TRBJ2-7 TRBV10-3 CAISDSAASSYEQYF TGTGCCATCAGTGATTCGGCGGCGAGCTCCTACGAGCAGTACTTC
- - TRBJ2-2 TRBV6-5 CASSQGRITGGELFF TGTGCCAGCAGCCAGGGGCGGATAACGGGCGGGGAGCTGTTTTTT
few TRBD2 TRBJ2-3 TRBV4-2 CASSQEASGGSDTQYF TGTGCCAGCAGCCAAGAGGCTAGCGGGGGATCAGATACGCAGTATTTT
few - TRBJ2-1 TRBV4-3 CASSQKRTFNEQFF TGCGCCAGCAGCCAAAAGAGGACTTTCAATGAGCAGTTCTTC
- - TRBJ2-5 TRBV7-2 CASSPSTGLEETQYF TGTGCCAGCAGCCCTAGTACGGGACTCGAAGAGACCCAGTACTTC
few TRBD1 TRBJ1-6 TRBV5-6 CASSFLTGGGSYNSPLHF TGTGCCAGCAGCTTCCTTACAGGGGGAGGCTCCTATAATTCACCCCTCCACTTT
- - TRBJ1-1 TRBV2 CASRGTDPSMNTEAFF TGTGCCAGCCGCGGGACCGACCCTTCAATGAACACTGAAGCTTTCTTT
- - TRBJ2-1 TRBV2 CASSSELMADEQFF TGTGCCAGCAGTTCCGAGCTAATGGCGGATGAGCAGTTCTTC